This T cell receptor beta chain comes out of a study of radiotherapy plus CTLA-4 blockade in lung cancer. Study as a whole: Objective responses were observed in 15% to 20% of patients, and disease control was achieved by roughly 31%.

Produced via immunoSEQ multiplex PCR; TCRdb's table is partial and in-frame only. Of around 82,000 clones detected, around nine tenths appear once; the ten largest clones hold approximately 15%. Study findings and constraints: The study found tumor-derived TCR clones expanded in blood after radiotherapy plus ipilimumab. Response was reportedly best predicted by early blood T cell clone dynamics, with interferon-beta.

A few counts support this clone. Its antigen is undetermined. With ipilimumab providing CTLA-4 blockade, focal radiation was administered to patients who had chemo-refractory metastatic non-small-cell lung cancer. There are 14 residues in the CDR3. The V segment lost 6 bases and the J segment 1 base; nucleotides outside the gene matches: 4. Germline V gene lookup returns CDR1 MDHEN and CDR2 SYDVKM. The source material was peripheral blood, sampled from a patient treated with radiotherapy plus ipilimumab. V usage is TRBV28 and J usage is TRBJ2-7, with 9 bases lining up with TRBD1. The TCR originated in a human donor with non-small cell lung cancer that progressed on radiotherapy plus ipilimumab. Here the CDR3 reads CASRRDRVSYEQYF. CDR3 coding DNA: TGTGCCAGCAGACGGGACAGGGTTTCCTACGAGCAGTACTTC.